Following are 9 T cell receptor beta chains from one sample sequenced in a study of OX40 agonist ivuxolimab in advanced cancers. Measured with immunoSEQ multiplex PCR; TCRdb has only the in-frame clones, and not every one. The data contain some 98,000 clones, about four fifths of them singletons. The sequenced sample was CD4+ or CD8+ T cells sorted from blood, obtained in a trial of the OX40 agonist ivuxolimab. These receptors were obtained from an adult with an advanced solid tumor such as melanoma, head and neck, liver or kidney cancer.

The CDR3 is CASSPSGQGTDTQYF. As DNA, the CDR3 is TGTGCCAGCAGCCCGTCGGGACAGGGGACAGATACGCAGTATTTT. V and J are TRBV7-3 and TRBJ2-3, with 10 bases fitting TRBD1. CDR1 and CDR2 (germline): SGHTA, FQGTGA. The V and J ends lost 5 bases and 3 bases, in that order; junction bases with no gene match: 5. This CDR3 is built from 15 residues.

The chain couples TRBV5-1 to TRBJ1-2; 7 bases match TRBD1. CDR1 and CDR2 from the germline V gene are SGHRS and YFSETQ. The CDR3 covers 14 residues. With V trimmed by 4 bases and J by 8 bases, 11 bases remained unmatched. The CDR3 spells CASSPGTVEKGYTF. The CDR3 nucleotides read TGCGCCAGCAGCCCCGGGACAGTTGAAAAAGGCTACACCTTC.

This chain links TRBV9 with TRBJ1-3; perhaps TRBD1 as D (6 bases). The CDR3 covers 15 residues. Per the germline V gene, CDR1 is SGDLS and CDR2 is YYNGEE. Between the trimmed V and J ends, which lost 4 bases and 0 bases, there was a span of 11 bases. CDR3: CASSTRQDSGNTIYF. The CDR3 DNA reads as TGTGCCAGCAGCACCCGACAGGACTCTGGAAACACCATATATTTT. Based on the CDR3 plus reference TRBV9 and TRBJ1-3, the full variable domain is DSGVTQTPKHLITATGQRVTLRCSPRSGDLSVYWYQQSLDQGLQFLIQYYNGEERAKGNILERFSAQQFPDLHSELNLSSLELGDSALYFCASSTRQDSGNTIYFGEGSWLTVV.

The chain combines TRBV18 with TRBJ2-1; TRBD1 might be the D (5 bases). The germline V gene encodes CDR1 KGHSH and CDR2 LQKENI. V was clipped by 3 bases and J by 14 bases, with 11 bases between them. This CDR3 comprises 11 residues. Here the CDR3 DNA reads TGTGCCAGCTCACCGGACACGGTCGAGTTCTTC. Translated, it gives CASSPDTVEFF.

V and J are TRBV5-8 and TRBJ1-1; D perhaps matches TRBD1 (6 bases). The CDR3 has 13 residues. Per germline, CDR1 SGHTS and CDR2 YDEGEE. Deletions cut 4 bases from V and 1 base from J, with 8 bases between. CDR3 DNA sequence: TGTGCCAGCAGCAGACAGGCGAACACTGAAGCTTTCTTT. Protein sequence: CASSRQANTEAFF.

The chain joins TRBV7-9 to TRBJ1-4; D remains ambiguous. CDR1 SEHNR and CDR2 FQNEAQ come from the germline V gene (reference sequence). Trimming cost V 5 bases and J 7 bases, with 14 bases left between them. The CDR3 spans 14 residues. The CDR3 bases are TGTGCCAGCAGCCGTGAGGCGGTTAGTGAAAAACTGTTTTTT. This codes for CASSREAVSEKLFF. Complete variable domain (other parts from reference TRBV7-9 and TRBJ1-4): DTGVSQNPRHKITKRGQNVTFRCDPISEHNRLYWYRQTLGQGPEFLTYFQNEAQLEKSRLLSDRFSAERPKGSFSTLEIQRTEQGDSAMYLCASSREAVSEKLFFGSGTQLSVL.

This rearrangement joins TRBV7-6 to TRBJ1-6; TRBD1 is a possible D gene (5 bases). The CDR3 runs 15 residues. The ends were cut back, 1 base at V and 7 bases at J, with 11 bases in the middle. Germline assignment: CDR1 SGHVS and CDR2 FNYEAQ. The CDR3 DNA sequence: TGTGCCAGCAGCTTAGGGGGGACTGCGAATTCACCCCTCCACTTT. It yields the protein CASSLGGTANSPLHF.

The chain links TRBV7-9 to TRBJ2-1; D gene unclear. Trimming stripped 2 bases from V and 5 bases from J, with 7 bases between. CDR3 length equals 13 residues. The V gene's germline CDR1 is SEHNR and CDR2 FQNEAQ (reference sequence). Here the CDR3 DNA reads TGTGCCAGCAGCTTATGGGCAAACAATGAGCAGTTCTTC. This encodes CASSLWANNEQFF. The full variable domain, rest sourced from reference TRBV7-9 and TRBJ2-1, is DTGVSQNPRHKITKRGQNVTFRCDPISEHNRLYWYRQTLGQGPEFLTYFQNEAQLEKSRLLSDRFSAERPKGSFSTLEIQRTEQGDSAMYLCASSLWANNEQFFGPGTRLTVL.

The rearrangement uses TRBV5-1 and TRBJ1-1; tentatively, D is TRBD1 (5 bases). This CDR3 region has 11 residues. Trimming removed 4 bases from V and 8 bases from J, with 9 bases in between. Germline V gene sequence: CDR1 SGHRS, CDR2 YFSETQ. The CDR3 sequence is CASSLGAEAFF. Written as DNA, the CDR3 is TGCGCCAGCAGCCTAGGGGCAGAAGCTTTCTTT.